Below are 6 T cell receptor beta chains sequenced from a single sample in a study of beta chain features in type 1 diabetes. Sequencing targeted expressed TCRB transcripts, as all isolated RNA had been reverse transcribed. Using immunoSEQ multiplex PCR, the repertoire was profiled, and TCRdb retains in-frame clones only, with some absent. The profile covers more than 300,000 clones, with roughly 12% appearing a single time and 0.01% taken by the ten largest. No cognate antigen is known for these TCRs. The study's findings and limits: In every one of the four CD4+ subsets, TCRB CDR3s were moderately but significantly shorter in Type 1 diabetes patients.

The source material was naive CD4+ T cells from blood. Receptor source: a woman between 18 and 30 years old with type 1 diabetes.

The V call is TRBV18, the J call TRBJ2-3; TRBD2 aligns across 9 bases. Germline CDR1 KGHSH, CDR2 LQKENI. The CDR3 is made up of 17 amino acids. J was trimmed by 2 bases and V by 6 bases; bases with no gene match: 12. The CDR3 sequence is CASSPSRLAVITDTQYF. DNA of the CDR3: TGTGCCAGCTCTCCCTCACGACTAGCGGTGATCACAGATACGCAGTATTTT.

This clone occurred a few times. The chain carries TRBV5-1 and TRBJ1-2; 8 positions agree with TRBD1. Trimming cost V 4 bases and J 3 bases; bases outside gene matches: 5. The germline gives CDR1 SGHRS, CDR2 YFSETQ. The CDR3 runs to 14 residues. CDR3 DNA sequence: TGCGCCAGCAGCCCCGGACAGGGATACTATGGCTACACCTTC. Translated, it gives CASSPGQGYYGYTF.

This clone was detected a few times. The V gene is TRBV15, the J gene TRBJ1-5; perhaps TRBD1 as D (5 bases). The CDR3 is made up of 14 amino acids. Germline CDR1 is LNHNV and CDR2 is YYDKDF (reference sequence). Trimming removed 2 bases at V and 4 bases at J, with 9 bases between. In DNA form, the CDR3 reads TGTGCCACCAGCAGATCGACAGCGAATCAGCCCCAGCATTTT. The encoded protein is CATSRSTANQPQHF. Full variable domain (remainder filled in from reference TRBV15 and TRBJ1-5): DAMVIQNPRYQVTQFGKPVTLSCSQTLNHNVMYWYQQKSSQAPKLLFHYYDKDFNNEADTPDNFQSRRPNTSFCFLDIRSPGLGDTAMYLCATSRSTANQPQHFGDGTRLSIL.

The V and J genes are TRBV2 and TRBJ2-7, with D possibly being TRBD1 (6 bases). V shed 6 bases and J shed 4 bases, with 19 bases lying between them. There are 15 residues in the CDR3. Germline loops: CDR1 SNHLY, CDR2 FYNNEI. CDR3 loop: CASRKAKQGSYEQYF. The CDR3 nucleotides read TGTGCCAGCAGGAAAGCGAAGCAGGGGTCATACGAGCAGTACTTC.

This chain uses TRBV5-1 with TRBJ2-4, with 13 bases matching TRBD2. The CDR3 loop spans 16 amino acids. J lost 1 base, V lost 7 bases, and 5 bases had no gene match. CDR1 is SGHRS, CDR2 YFSETQ, per germline. CDR3 in DNA: TGCGCCAGCGGACTAGCGGGGGATGGGGCCAAAAACATTCAGTACTTC. This codes for CASGLAGDGAKNIQYF.

This chain connects TRBV29-1 to TRBJ1-3, with no clear D. This CDR3 is 14 amino acids long. Per germline, CDR1 SQVTM and CDR2 ANQGSEA. V lost 7 bases and J lost 0, with 13 bases in between. The CDR3 DNA sequence: TGCAGCGCCCGGCGGGGTAGCTCTGGAAACACCATATATTTT. Its protein is CSARRGSSGNTIYF.